One and the same sample provided the 20 T cell receptor beta chains below, sequenced in a study of blood T cell repertoires in COVID-19. This table comes from immunoSEQ multiplex PCR, and its TCRdb copy is limited to in-frame clones, with some not included. This table has some 320,000 clones, roughly nine tenths appearing once. The source material was PBMCs or T cells enriched from blood (not recorded which). These receptors came from a man aged 55 to 70 who had recovered from COVID-19.

The chain employs TRBV9 and TRBJ2-2; tentative D call: TRBD1 (5 bases). The germline V gene encodes CDR1 SGDLS and CDR2 YYNGEE. V was clipped by 1 base and J by 6 bases, with 7 bases between them. The length of the CDR3 is 13 residues. CDR3 DNA sequence: TGTGCCAGCAGCGTACTACAGGCCGGGGAGCTGTTTTTT. It translates to CASSVLQAGELFF.

The chain joins TRBV2 to TRBJ1-4; tentative D call: TRBD1 (5 bases). The ends were cut back, 8 bases at V and 7 bases at J, with 17 bases in the middle. Germline loops: CDR1 SNHLY, CDR2 FYNNEI. The CDR3 sequence is 14 residues long. The CDR3 spells CASGSAGLGEKLFF. For the CDR3, the DNA is TGTGCCAGCGGTAGTGCAGGGCTGGGTGAAAAACTGTTTTTT.

This sequence joins TRBV7-9 and TRBJ2-3; D uncertain. Trimming shortened V by 5 bases and J by 6 bases, and 3 bases separated the two germline ends. Germline assignment: CDR1 SEHNR and CDR2 FQNEAQ (reference sequence). The CDR3 length is 10 residues. CDR3 loop: CASSRDTQYF. CDR3 nucleotide sequence: TGTGCCAGCAGCCGGGATACGCAGTATTTT.

The chain carries TRBV4-2 and TRBJ1-3, with D possibly matching TRBD1 (5 bases). The V end lost 0 bases, the J end lost 0 bases, and 21 bases lay between the germline ends. Germline assignment: CDR1 LGHNA and CDR2 YNFKEQ. This CDR3 is 20 amino acids long. The CDR3 region is CASSQEGGAARSYSGNTIYF. The CDR3 bases are TGTGCCAGCAGCCAAGAAGGAGGGGCTGCCAGATCTTACTCTGGAAACACCATATATTTT.

V gene TRBV5-1 combines with J gene TRBJ2-1; TRBD1 agrees at 8 bases. CDR1 and CDR2 from the germline V gene are SGHRS and YFSETQ. The CDR3 totals 15 residues. Trimming cost V 0 bases and J 6 bases; bases outside gene matches: 5. The CDR3: CASSLGQGASNEQFF. Written as DNA, the CDR3 is TGCGCCAGCAGCTTGGGCCAGGGGGCTTCCAATGAGCAGTTCTTC. Complete variable domain (other parts from reference TRBV5-1 and TRBJ2-1): KAGVTQTPRYLIKTRGQQVTLSCSPISGHRSVSWYQQTPGQGLQFLFEYFSETQRNKGNFPGRFSGRQFSNSRSEMNVSTLELGDSALYLCASSLGQGASNEQFFGPGTRLTVL.

This rearrangement joins TRBV24-1 to TRBJ2-4; TRBD1 aligns across 8 bases. J lost 3 bases, V lost 3 bases, and 6 bases had no gene match. The CDR3 totals 16 residues. The germline CDR1 and CDR2 sequences are KGHDR and SFDVKD. CDR3 coding DNA: TGTGCCACCAGTGATCCCGCGGACAGGGTCAAAAACATTCAGTACTTC. This sequence encodes CATSDPADRVKNIQYF.

The genes are TRBV19 and TRBJ1-4; D remains ambiguous. Germline V CDR1 and CDR2: LNHDA, SQIVND (reference sequence). Trimming removed 5 bases from V and 7 bases from J, with 17 bases in between. The CDR3 is 15 residues long. The CDR3 protein is CASSPPQKTREKLFF. CDR3 bases: TGTGCCAGTAGTCCCCCTCAAAAGACTCGTGAAAAACTGTTTTTT.

The chain couples TRBV3-1 (or the pseudogene TRBV3-2) to TRBJ2-5; no definite D call. Germline V CDR1 and CDR2: LGHDT, YNNKEL (reference sequence). Trimming cost V 5 bases and J 7 bases, with 8 bases left between them. The length of the CDR3 is 11 residues. The CDR3 here is CASSYSVTQYF. In DNA, the CDR3 is TGTGCCAGCAGCTACTCCGTGACCCAGTACTTC.

This clone was counted a few times. V is TRBV24-1 and J is TRBJ2-3; 7 bases map to TRBD2. CDR3 size: 13 residues. J was trimmed by 2 bases and V by 7 bases; bases with no gene match: 2. The germline V gene encodes CDR1 KGHDR and CDR2 SFDVKD. The chain's CDR3 is CATRREATDTQYF. CDR3 bases: TGTGCCACCAGACGGGAGGCCACAGATACGCAGTATTTT.

This chain connects TRBV5-1 to TRBJ1-2; D is undetermined. In germline, CDR1 is SGHRS, CDR2 YFSETQ. The CDR3 is 14 residues long. Trimming pared 0 bases from V and 4 bases from J, leaving 10 bases between. The CDR3 sequence: CASSLAQPSYGYTF. The CDR3 DNA sequence: TGCGCCAGCAGCTTGGCACAGCCAAGCTATGGCTACACCTTC.

The chain couples TRBV13 to TRBJ2-7; the D is unclear. The germline V and J ends were trimmed by 2 bases and 0 bases, with 8 bases remaining between them. This CDR3 spans 14 amino acids. The germline V gene has CDR1 PRHDT and CDR2 FYEKMQ (reference sequence). This CDR3 is CASSLMSSSYEQYF. CDR3 sequence (DNA): TGTGCCAGCAGCTTAATGTCCAGCTCCTACGAGCAGTACTTC.

CDR3 sequence (DNA): TGCAGTGCTAGTTCGGGGGTCGAGAGGGGAAACACCATATATTTT. It encodes CSASSGVERGNTIYF. The rearrangement links TRBV20-1 to TRBJ1-3; D may be TRBD1 (5 bases). CDR1 is DFQATT and CDR2 is SNEGSKA in the germline V gene (reference sequence). V dropped 3 bases and J dropped 4 bases, with 16 bases sitting between them. CDR3 length equals 15 residues.

The CDR3 region has the DNA TGTGCCAGCCGACCAGTCCTGAGGGGGAATTCACCCCTCCACTTT. Protein: CASRPVLRGNSPLHF. The chain has TRBV14 and TRBJ1-6; D may be TRBD1 (6 bases). The CDR3 sequence is 15 residues long. Trimming took off 8 bases at V and 7 bases at J, with 18 bases between the two ends. Germline assignment: CDR1 SGHDN and CDR2 FVKESK.

V is TRBV5-1 and J is TRBJ2-1, with 10 bases identical to TRBD2. The CDR3 has 16 residues. Per germline, CDR1 SGHRS and CDR2 YFSETQ. V shed 6 bases, J shed 0 bases, and the junction held 6 bases outside the gene matches. The CDR3 bases are TGCGCCAGCACGTCAGCGGGAGGGAGCTCCTACAATGAGCAGTTCTTC. It yields the protein CASTSAGGSSYNEQFF. Looking up the rest from reference TRBV5-1 and TRBJ2-1 gives the full variable domain: KAGVTQTPRYLIKTRGQQVTLSCSPISGHRSVSWYQQTPGQGLQFLFEYFSETQRNKGNFPGRFSGRQFSNSRSEMNVSTLELGDSALYLCASTSAGGSSYNEQFFGPGTRLTVL.

The chain joins TRBV9 to TRBJ1-6; D not certain. V was cut by 0 bases and J by 5 bases, with 9 bases left in between. Germline values: CDR1 SGDLS, CDR2 YYNGEE. This CDR3 is 15 amino acids long. CDR3 loop: CASSVGRRDNSPLHF. DNA for the CDR3: TGTGCCAGCAGCGTAGGGCGGAGAGATAATTCACCCCTCCACTTT.

This chain connects TRBV5-1 to TRBJ1-2, with D possibly matching TRBD1 (5 bases). The CDR3 is 14 amino acids. With 1 base removed from V and 2 bases from J, the gap between germline ends came to 9 bases. Germline V gives CDR1 SGHRS, CDR2 YFSETQ. The CDR3 protein is CASSLFGANYGYTF. The CDR3 DNA sequence: TGCGCCAGCAGCTTGTTTGGGGCGAACTATGGCTACACCTTC. The full variable domain, rest sourced from reference TRBV5-1 and TRBJ1-2, is KAGVTQTPRYLIKTRGQQVTLSCSPISGHRSVSWYQQTPGQGLQFLFEYFSETQRNKGNFPGRFSGRQFSNSRSEMNVSTLELGDSALYLCASSLFGANYGYTFGSGTRLTVV.

The chain is built from TRBV11-3 and TRBJ2-1; 9 bases fit TRBD2. With V trimmed by 5 bases and J by 3 bases, 17 bases remained unmatched. Germline CDR1 SGHNT, CDR2 YENEEA. The CDR3 length is 19 residues. As DNA, the CDR3 is TGTGCCAGCAGCGCTAGCGGAGCGGGAGGACTTCGGTTCTACAATGAGCAGTTCTTC. This sequence encodes CASSASGAGGLRFYNEQFF.

This clone was observed a single time. The chain recombines TRBV7-9 with TRBJ2-7; no clear D. CDR3 size: 13 residues. V lost 5 bases to trimming and J lost 5 bases, with 13 bases between them. Per the germline V gene, CDR1 is SEHNR and CDR2 is FQNEAQ (reference sequence). CDR3 sequence (DNA): TGTGCCAGCAGCGAAGTCAGGAATGACGAGCAGTACTTC. This sequence encodes CASSEVRNDEQYF. Using reference TRBV7-9 and TRBJ2-7 for the parts outside the CDR3, the full variable domain is DTGVSQNPRHKITKRGQNVTFRCDPISEHNRLYWYRQTLGQGPEFLTYFQNEAQLEKSRLLSDRFSAERPKGSFSTLEIQRTEQGDSAMYLCASSEVRNDEQYFGPGTRLTVT.

The rearrangement links TRBV19 to TRBJ2-7, with 7 bases identical to TRBD1. V lost 5 bases and J lost 6; bases outside the gene matches: 4. This CDR3 has 12 amino acids. Germline CDR1 and CDR2: LNHDA and SQIVND (reference sequence). The CDR3 DNA reads as TGTGCCAGTAGTCCGAGACAGGGCGAGCAGTACTTC. It encodes CASSPRQGEQYF.

This rearrangement joins TRBV3-1 (or the pseudogene TRBV3-2) to TRBJ1-4, with a weak D call TRBD1 (6 bases). The germline CDR1 and CDR2 sequences are LGHDT and YNNKEL (reference sequence). V was cut by 2 bases and J by 0 bases, with 22 bases left in between. The CDR3 sequence is 20 residues long. CDR3 sequence reads: CASSQFPRGLELATNEKLFF. The CDR3 DNA is TGTGCCAGCAGCCAATTTCCCAGGGGATTGGAGCTAGCAACTAATGAAAAACTGTTTTTT.